Presented here are 26 T cell receptor beta chains from one specimen sequenced in a study of tumor and adjacent non-tumor tissue in lung cancer. No cell sorting was done before RNA was extracted from the tissue. This non-tumor lung sample came from over 3 cm beyond the tumor edge. TCRbeta libraries were built with three rounds of nested PCR, modified from ARM-PCR. TCRdb ran MiXCR on the multiplex PCR reads and lists one entry per CDR3 protein. Here the sample spans 60,000 or so distinct CDR3 sequences, around 61% being singletons. The sample taken for sequencing was distant non-tumor lung tissue. The receptors here all came from a man in his 70s with non-small cell lung cancer.

Of note for this clonotype: A read error is likely, as this CDR3 ends without the conserved phenylalanine or tryptophan. The CDR3, as DNA: TGTGCCAGCAGTTTACTTCCTTTCTCGAGCTCCTACAATGAGCAGTTCCTC. Translating it yields CASSLLPFSSSYNEQFL. The rearrangement joins TRBV28 to TRBJ2-1, with D unresolved. The CDR3 covers 17 residues. V was cut by 2 bases and J by 0 bases, with 14 bases left in between. CDR1 is MDHEN and CDR2 is SYDVKM in the germline V gene.

This clonotype was seen once. A much larger clone is a single base away; this may be a read error. V and J are TRBV6-6 and TRBJ1-3; D may be TRBD1 (5 bases). The CDR3 has 16 residues. Germline values: CDR1 MNHNY, CDR2 SVGAGI (reference sequence). The CDR3 region has the DNA TGTGTCAGCAGTTACACACCCGGGGGTCTTGGAAACACCATATATTTT. This codes for CVSSYTPGGLGNTIYF.

As concerns this clonotype: One end of the junction fails to match germline, which may point to a read error. V usage is TRBV20-1 and J usage is TRBJ1-2, with 9 bases identical to TRBD1. Germline V gene lookup returns CDR1 DFQATT and CDR2 SNEGSKA (reference sequence). The CDR3 runs 15 residues. CDR3 DNA: TGCAGTGCTAGGCCAACAGGGGGCAGCGGCTATGACTACACCTTC. Its translation is CSARPTGGSGYDYTF.

Regarding this clonotype: Mismatch with germline at one junction end may stem from a read error. The chain has TRBV5-5 and TRBJ2-7; D is ambiguous. The CDR3 is 14 amino acids. Germline V gene sequence: CDR1 SGHKS, CDR2 YYEKEE (reference sequence). The chain's CDR3 is CASRLATEFYEQYF. CDR3 coding DNA: TGTGCCAGCAGATTGGCTACGGAATTCTACGAGCAGTACTTC.

About this clonotype itself: This may come from a read error, since a much larger clone is one base off. The V call is TRBV29-1, the J call TRBJ2-7; D remains unclear. CDR1 and CDR2 from the germline V gene are SQVTM and ANQGSEA. The CDR3 extends over 12 amino acids. The V end was cut by 4 bases, the J end by 7 bases, with 14 bases between. CDR3 DNA: TGCAGCGTTGTAGCCCCGAGCCGGGAGCAGTACTTC. Translating gives CSVVAPSREQYF.

This clonotype was observed at least ten times. The chain has TRBV10-3 and TRBJ1-1; 12 nucleotides align to TRBD1. The V and J ends lost 3 bases and 5 bases, in that order; junction bases with no gene match: 7. From germline, CDR1 is ENHRY and CDR2 SYGVKD. The CDR3 totals 16 residues. The CDR3 sequence is CAISEIRDRGPTEAFF. CDR3 in DNA: TGTGCCATCAGTGAAATCCGGGACAGGGGGCCGACTGAAGCTTTCTTT.

A note on this clonotype: The conserved final phenylalanine or tryptophan is absent from the CDR3, which likely points to a read error. The DNA is left out, because the CDR3 cannot be placed on it with certainty; the CDR3 is given as TCRdb lists it. V usage is TRBV4-1 and J usage is TRBJ2-4. The CDR3 sequence runs 13 residues, both termini included. CDR1 and CDR2 (germline): MGHRA, YSYEKL. This chain's CDR3 is CANSQMIQNILYL.

About this clonotype: A read error may explain this, as a much larger clone is one base away. The CDR3 ends on some other residue instead of the conserved phenylalanine or tryptophan, so this is likely a read error. The rearrangement uses TRBV20-1 and TRBJ2-1, with 9 nucleotides matching TRBD2. Per germline, CDR1 DFQATT and CDR2 SNEGSKA (reference sequence). J lost 5 bases, V lost 2 bases, and 4 bases had no gene match. The CDR3 runs 14 residues. CDR3 coding DNA: TGCAGTGCTAGACAAGGACTAGCGAACAATGAGCAGTTCATC. It translates to CSARQGLANNEQFI.

With regard to this clonotype: A much larger clone is a single base away; this may be a read error. The chain recombines TRBV6-6 with TRBJ2-7, with D unresolved. The CDR3 length is 15 residues. Germline values: CDR1 MNHNY, CDR2 SVGAGI (reference sequence). Trimming cost V 5 bases and J 7 bases, with 21 bases left between them. The CDR3 loop is CASSIELGDRVEQYF. DNA of the CDR3: TGTGCCAGCAGTATCGAGTTAGGTGACCGGGTGGAGCAGTACTTC.

The rearrangement uses TRBV10-3 and TRBJ2-3; D is possibly TRBD1 (6 bases). The CDR3 is 13 amino acids. The germline gives CDR1 ENHRY, CDR2 SYGVKD. CDR3 amino acids: CFISWTDTDTQYF. The CDR3 nucleotides read TGTTTCATCAGTTGGACAGACACAGATACGCAGTATTTT.

This clonotype showed up just a few times. Because the CDR3 is missing its conserved closing phenylalanine or tryptophan, this is likely a read error. V and J are TRBV11-2 and TRBJ2-5; 7 positions match TRBD2. The CDR3 contains 14 residues. CDR1 and CDR2 (germline): SGHAT, FQNNGV. CDR3 nucleotide sequence: TGTGCCAGCAGCTCCTGGGAGGGTCAAGAGACTCAGTACTCC. This sequence encodes CASSSWEGQETQYS.

For this clonotype: Sequence at one end of the junction differs from germline and may be a read error. The chain is built from TRBV11-2 and TRBJ2-2, with TRBD2 identical over 8 bases. The germline V gene encodes CDR1 SGHAT and CDR2 FQNNGV. CDR3 length equals 15 residues. In DNA form, the CDR3 reads TGTGTCAGCAGCTTCAGCGGGAGCGTCACCGGGAAGCTGTTTTTT. This gives the protein CVSSFSGSVTGKLFF. The complete variable domain, with remaining parts taken from reference TRBV11-2 and TRBJ2-2, reads EAGVAQSPRYKIIEKRQSVAFWCNPISGHATLYWYQQILGQGPKLLIQFQNNGVVDDSQLPKDRFSAERLKGVDSTLKIQPAKLEDSAVYLCVSSFSGSVTGKLFFGEGSRLTVL.

Comments on this clonotype: One junction end does not reproduce the germline sequence, and a read error may be involved. The J gene is TRBJ1-4, the V gene TRBV5-6, with D perhaps TRBD1 (6 bases). There are 16 residues in the CDR3. The germline gives CDR1 SGHDT, CDR2 YYEEEE. For the CDR3, the DNA is TGTACCAGCAGCTCCAGGGGAGGCACAATTAATGAAAAACTGTTTTTT. Translating it yields CTSSSRGGTINEKLFF.

In this sample, this clonotype turned up many times. V gene TRBV6-6 combines with J gene TRBJ1-2, with D unresolved. The CDR3 is 18 amino acids. The germline V gene encodes CDR1 MNHNY and CDR2 SVGAGI (reference sequence). V lost 0 bases, J lost 7 bases, and 24 bases lay in between. The CDR3 loop reads CASSYSPGPVSYRSGYTF. The CDR3 DNA reads TGTGCCAGCAGTTACTCCCCAGGTCCGGTCTCCTATCGCTCTGGCTACACCTTC.

A remark on this clonotype: This sequence may be a read error, since a much larger clone differs from it by one base. The chain uses TRBV29-1 and TRBJ2-7, with D hard to call. This CDR3 comprises 14 residues. Germline V CDR1 and CDR2: SQVTM, ANQGSEA. Trimming removed 1 base from V and 2 bases from J, with 12 bases in between. CDR3 DNA: TGCAGCGTTGAAGTAGTACAGAATCCCTACGAGCAGTACTTC. This encodes CSVEVVQNPYEQYF.

Worth noting for this clonotype: A junction boundary mismatches the germline segment, possibly from a read error. The rearrangement uses TRBV4-2 and TRBJ1-5; D is unresolved. Germline V gives CDR1 LGHNA, CDR2 YNFKEQ. The CDR3 has 15 residues. CDR3 in amino acids: CANSQDRASNQLQHF. Written as DNA, the CDR3 is TGTGCCAACAGCCAAGATAGGGCGAGCAATCAGCTCCAGCATTTT.

By share, this clonotype counts as hyperexpanded. V and J are TRBV11-2 and TRBJ2-6; 8 bases are shared with TRBD2. Per the germline V gene, CDR1 is SGHAT and CDR2 is FQNNGV. Trimming removed 4 bases from V and 0 bases from J; junction bases left unmatched: 5. The CDR3 length is 17 residues. The CDR3 is CASSSRGGSSGANVLTF. In DNA, the CDR3 is TGTGCCAGCAGCTCCCGGGGGGGTAGCTCTGGGGCCAACGTCCTGACTTTC.

This chain uses TRBV5-1 with TRBJ2-4, with 7 bases identical to TRBD1. The V segment lost 3 bases and the J segment 5 bases; nucleotides outside the gene matches: 2. From germline, CDR1 is SGHRS and CDR2 YFSETQ. The CDR3 spans 13 residues. The CDR3 reads CASSSGQQNIQYF. CDR3 DNA: TGCGCCAGCAGCTCGGGACAGCAAAACATTCAGTACTTC. The full variable domain, with the rest looked up from reference TRBV5-1 and TRBJ2-4, is KAGVTQTPRYLIKTRGQQVTLSCSPISGHRSVSWYQQTPGQGLQFLFEYFSETQRNKGNFPGRFSGRQFSNSRSEMNVSTLELGDSALYLCASSSGQQNIQYFGAGTRLSVL.

At least ten counts were recorded for this clonotype. The chain couples TRBV29-1 to TRBJ2-1, with 11 positions matching TRBD2. The V and J ends lost 5 bases and 1 base, in that order; junction bases with no gene match: 10. CDR1 is SQVTM and CDR2 is ANQGSEA in the germline V gene. The CDR3 loop spans 17 amino acids. The DNA for the CDR3 is TGCAGCGTTTCGGGTAGCGGGGGGGCCTTTTCCTACAATGAGCAGTTCTTC. It translates to CSVSGSGGAFSYNEQFF.

As regards this clonotype: A much larger clone differs from this one at a single base, so this may be a read error. The chain is built from TRBV12-3 or TRBV12-4 and TRBJ2-3; tentatively, D is TRBD1 or TRBD2 (5 bases each). This CDR3 contains 13 residues. This chain's CDR3 is CTSSLGREDTQYF. CDR3 nucleotides: TGTACCAGCAGTTTAGGCAGGGAGGATACGCAGTATTTT.

A remark on this clonotype: A read error may be the cause here, since a much bigger clone is one base away. The rearrangement uses TRBV6-1 and TRBJ2-3; possibly TRBD2 for D (5 bases). The V gene's germline CDR1 is MNHNS and CDR2 SASEGT. The CDR3 is made up of 14 amino acids. The CDR3, as DNA: TGTACCAGCAGTGATTGGTCGGGAAGAGATACGCAGTATTTT. Translation: CTSSDWSGRDTQYF.

This clonotype was seen only once. This chain uses TRBV5-4 with TRBJ1-4, with 7 bases that match TRBD1. The CDR3 sequence is 16 residues long. Losses at the gene ends were 5 bases for V and 0 bases for J; bases not matched to a gene: 7. Per the germline V gene, CDR1 is SGHNT and CDR2 is YYREEE (reference sequence). CDR3 in DNA: TGTGCCAGCAGTTCTGGGCAGGGGGCAACTAATGAAAAACTGTTTTTT. This codes for CASSSGQGATNEKLFF.

The chain recombines TRBV4-1 with TRBJ1-3; no clear D gene. Deletions cut 6 bases from V and 2 bases from J, with 14 bases between. The CDR3 runs to 15 residues. Germline V CDR1 and CDR2: MGHRA, YSYEKL. The CDR3 bases are TGCGCCAGCAGTACGTACAGTACCCCTGGAAACACCATATATTTT. Encoded protein: CASSTYSTPGNTIYF.

For this clonotype: Possible read error: a much larger clone is one base away. This chain links TRBV30 with TRBJ1-5; possibly TRBD1 for D (5 bases). This CDR3 is built from 15 residues. Trimming left V 2 bases short and J 3 bases short, with 14 bases between. Germline CDR1 and CDR2: GTSNPN and SVGIG (reference sequence). CDR3 region: CAWSFGGDLNQPQHF. The CDR3 nucleotides are TGTGCCTGGAGTTTTGGGGGGGACCTCAATCAGCCCCAGCATTTT.

CDR3 protein: CASSFRGEYSNQPQHF. CDR3 DNA: TGTGCCAGCAGTTTCAGGGGAGAATATAGCAATCAGCCCCAGCATTTT. The genes are TRBV28 and TRBJ1-5, with D tentatively TRBD1 (6 bases). Trimming took off 3 bases at V and 0 bases at J, with 12 bases between the two ends. Germline loops: CDR1 MDHEN, CDR2 SYDVKM. The CDR3 is 16 residues long.

The table lists this clonotype with a few counts. No conserved phenylalanine or tryptophan ends this CDR3, so it is likely a read error. The DNA is omitted, as the CDR3 cannot be located on it reliably, and the CDR3 follows TCRdb's listing. This sequence joins TRBV4-1 and TRBJ2-1; the D call in the table, TRBD2, was not verified against the DNA. The CDR3 extends over 13 residues, inclusive of both ends. Looked up from germline, CDR1 is MGHRA and CDR2 is YSYEKL. This CDR3 is CASSPGLAGVRFL.